Listed here are 10 T cell receptor beta chains from one sample, sequenced in a study of blood T cell repertoires in COVID-19. Profiled with immunoSEQ multiplex PCR; TCRdb holds only in-frame clones, not every one. The sample includes some 340,000 clones, roughly nine tenths of them seen just once. Sequenced material: PBMCs or T cells enriched from blood (not recorded which). These receptor sequences come from a woman aged 25 to 39 who had been exposed to COVID-19.

The V call is TRBV5-1, the J call TRBJ2-1, with 10 bases matching TRBD1. Germline trimming cut 3 bases from V and 5 bases from J; bases unmatched to any gene: 5. CDR1 SGHRS and CDR2 YFSETQ come from the germline V gene. The CDR3 totals 15 residues. The CDR3 is CASSWGQGSHNEQFF. The CDR3 nucleotides read TGCGCCAGCAGCTGGGGACAGGGGAGCCACAATGAGCAGTTCTTC.

The chain joins TRBV19 to TRBJ1-4; D may be TRBD1 (5 bases). Trimming removed 7 bases from V and 2 bases from J, with 17 bases in between. Germline V gene sequence: CDR1 LNHDA, CDR2 SQIVND (reference sequence). The CDR3 is made up of 16 amino acids. The CDR3 region has the DNA TGTGCCAGTAACCTCAAAGCAGGGTCGACTAATGAAAAACTGTTTTTT. As protein: CASNLKAGSTNEKLFF.

Written as DNA, the CDR3 is TGTGCCAGCAGCTTGCCCCAAGGGGGCGGTTTCTTT. Translation: CASSLPQGGGFF. This chain uses TRBV5-6 with TRBJ1-1; 7 nucleotides match TRBD1. Germline V CDR1 and CDR2: SGHDT, YYEEEE. V gave up 1 base and J gave up 13 bases; unmatched junction bases: 7. The CDR3 has 12 amino acids.

The rearrangement joins TRBV5-4 to TRBJ1-1; D remains ambiguous. Trimming pared 0 bases from V and 0 bases from J, leaving 12 bases between. Germline V gene sequence: CDR1 SGHNT, CDR2 YYREEE (reference sequence). There are 16 residues in the CDR3. CDR3 sequence reads: CASSLGAGRLNTEAFF. CDR3 in DNA: TGTGCCAGCAGCTTGGGGGCGGGAAGACTGAACACTGAAGCTTTCTTT.

V and J are TRBV14 and TRBJ2-1, with 8 bases that match TRBD2. Trimming took 1 base from V and 8 from J; bases not matched to a gene: 13. There are 17 residues in the CDR3. CDR1 is SGHDN and CDR2 is FVKESK in the germline V gene. The CDR3 spells CASSQVTSQRGFDEQFF. DNA of the CDR3: TGTGCCAGCAGCCAAGTTACAAGCCAGCGGGGGTTTGATGAGCAGTTCTTC.

The chain uses TRBV4-1 and TRBJ2-2, with 10 bases matching TRBD1. Unmatched junction bases numbered 13, after V lost 1 base and J lost 11 bases. This CDR3 comprises 17 residues. Germline V gene lookup returns CDR1 MGHRA and CDR2 YSYEKL. CDR3 nucleotide sequence: TGCGCCAGCAGCCAAGCCACGAAACGCGGGACAGGGGAAGAGCTGTTTTTT. Its translation: CASSQATKRGTGEELFF.

This clone was counted once. V is TRBV5-6 and J is TRBJ2-7; TRBD1 is a possible D gene (5 bases). Per the germline V gene, CDR1 is SGHDT and CDR2 is YYEEEE. The CDR3 runs 15 residues. Deletions cut 3 bases from V and 0 bases from J, with 13 bases between. The CDR3 reads CASSSRTLRSYEQYF. In DNA, the CDR3 is TGTGCCAGCAGCTCCAGGACATTACGCTCCTACGAGCAGTACTTC.

The chain links TRBV5-6 to TRBJ2-4; a possible D gene is TRBD1 (6 bases). With 2 bases removed from V and 3 bases from J, the gap between germline ends came to 12 bases. Germline CDR1 SGHDT, CDR2 YYEEEE. There are 15 residues in the CDR3. CDR3 bases: TGTGCCAGCAGCTTATGGGGGCTCGTCAAAAACATTCAGTACTTC. As protein: CASSLWGLVKNIQYF.

V gene TRBV18 combines with J gene TRBJ1-2; 8 nucleotides line up with TRBD1. The CDR3 runs 14 residues. The germline V gene has CDR1 KGHSH and CDR2 LQKENI. The ends lost 3 bases at V and 4 bases at J; junction bases unmatched: 4. This chain's CDR3 is CASSPGQGAYGYTF. CDR3 DNA sequence: TGTGCCAGCTCACCCGGACAGGGTGCCTATGGCTACACCTTC.

The chain has TRBV18 and TRBJ2-2; 7 bases align to TRBD1. CDR1 and CDR2 (germline): KGHSH, LQKENI. The CDR3 sequence is 15 residues long. After removal of 3 bases from V and 5 bases from J, the junction contained 6 bases not matched to a gene. The chain's CDR3 is CASSPSTGATGELFF. As DNA, the CDR3 is TGTGCCAGCTCACCCTCCACAGGGGCAACCGGGGAGCTGTTTTTT. Full variable domain (outside the CDR3, taken from reference TRBV18 and TRBJ2-2): NAGVMQNPRHLVRRRGQEARLRCSPMKGHSHVYWYRQLPEEGLKFMVYLQKENIIDESGMPKERFSAEFPKEGPSILRIQQVVRGDSAAYFCASSPSTGATGELFFGEGSRLTVL.